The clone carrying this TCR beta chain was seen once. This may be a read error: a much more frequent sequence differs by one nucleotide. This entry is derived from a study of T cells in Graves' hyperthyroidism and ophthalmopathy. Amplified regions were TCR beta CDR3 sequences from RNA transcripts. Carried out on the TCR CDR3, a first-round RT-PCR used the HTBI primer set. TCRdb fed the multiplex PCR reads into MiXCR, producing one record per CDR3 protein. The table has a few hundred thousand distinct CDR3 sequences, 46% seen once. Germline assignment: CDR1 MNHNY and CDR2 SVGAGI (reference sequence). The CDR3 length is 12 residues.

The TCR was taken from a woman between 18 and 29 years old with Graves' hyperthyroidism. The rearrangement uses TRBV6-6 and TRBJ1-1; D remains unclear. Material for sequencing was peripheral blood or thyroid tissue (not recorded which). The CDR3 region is CASSYYGTEASF. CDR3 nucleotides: TGTGCCAGCAGTTATTATGGCACTGAAGCTTCCTTT.